Listed below are T cell receptor beta chains from one sample, sequenced in a study of T cell changes during pregnancy in multiple sclerosis. Repertoires were generated with immunoSEQ multiplex PCR, while TCRdb's copy carries only in-frame clones and drops some. The repertoire holds more than 40,000 clones, with 90% as singletons. Sample: peripheral blood, taken in the first trimester of pregnancy. Receptor source: a female donor in good health, enrolled as a control in a pregnancy study. Both conserved end residues are part of each CDR3. Each record gives: V gene, D gene, clone size, J gene, CDR3 protein, CDR3 DNA. A D gene is named only where the DNA matches it firmly. Only some rows state a clone size, as once, few, many or a class for expanded clones.

TRBV19	NA	NA	TRBJ2-7	CASSVRGSSYEQYF	TGTGCCAGTAGTGTTCGGGGATCCTCCTACGAGCAGTACTTC
TRBV2	NA	NA	TRBJ1-1	CASSERERNTEAFF	TGTGCCAGCAGTGAGCGGGAGAGGAACACTGAAGCTTTCTTT
TRBV18	NA	once	TRBJ2-7	CASSNQGSEQYF	TGTGCCAGCTCAAACCAGGGTAGTGAGCAGTACTTC
TRBV5-1	TRBD2	NA	TRBJ2-3	CASSFLAGGPTDTQYF	TGCGCCAGCAGCTTCCTAGCGGGAGGGCCAACAGATACGCAGTATTTT
TRBV18	TRBD1	NA	TRBJ1-5	CASSRDRDQPQHF	TGTGCCAGCTCCCGGGACAGGGATCAGCCCCAGCATTTT
TRBV7-2	TRBD2	once	TRBJ2-1	CASSVSGLAGKQEQFF	TGTGCCAGCAGCGTTTCGGGACTAGCGGGAAAGCAGGAGCAGTTCTTC
TRBV7-9	TRBD1	once	TRBJ2-3	CASNLGAGGVADTQYF	TGTGCCAGCAACCTTGGGGCAGGGGGTGTAGCAGATACGCAGTATTTT
TRBV28	NA	NA	TRBJ1-6	CASSSGARDNSPLHF	TGTGCCAGCAGTTCAGGGGCAAGGGACAATTCACCCCTCCACTTT
TRBV10-3	NA	NA	TRBJ2-2	CAISSLEGAGELFF	TGTGCCATCAGTAGCCTAGAAGGCGCCGGGGAGCTGTTTTTT
TRBV7-2	TRBD2	NA	TRBJ2-5	CASSPETGLPQETQYF	TGTGCCAGCAGCCCGGAGACGGGACTACCACAAGAGACCCAGTACTTC
TRBV7-9	NA	NA	TRBJ2-1	CASDGELYNEQFF	TGTGCCTCCGACGGGGAGTTATACAATGAGCAGTTCTTC
TRBV5-1	NA	NA	TRBJ2-2	CASSLDGAGELFF	TGCGCCAGCAGCTTGGATGGAGCCGGGGAGCTGTTTTTT
TRBV6-5	NA	NA	TRBJ2-7	CASRMTASDEQYF	TGTGCCAGCAGAATGACAGCCTCTGACGAGCAGTACTTC
TRBV5-1	TRBD2	NA	TRBJ2-2	CASRLAGGVTGELFF	TGCGCCAGCAGATTAGCGGGAGGGGTCACCGGGGAGCTGTTTTTT
TRBV5-8	TRBD2	NA	TRBJ2-7	CASSVKGLVVDEQYF	TGTGCCAGCAGCGTTAAGGGACTAGTTGTGGACGAGCAGTACTTC
TRBV10-3	TRBD2	few	TRBJ2-1	CAIGGTSAYNEQFF	TGTGCCATAGGGGGGACTAGCGCGTACAATGAGCAGTTCTTC